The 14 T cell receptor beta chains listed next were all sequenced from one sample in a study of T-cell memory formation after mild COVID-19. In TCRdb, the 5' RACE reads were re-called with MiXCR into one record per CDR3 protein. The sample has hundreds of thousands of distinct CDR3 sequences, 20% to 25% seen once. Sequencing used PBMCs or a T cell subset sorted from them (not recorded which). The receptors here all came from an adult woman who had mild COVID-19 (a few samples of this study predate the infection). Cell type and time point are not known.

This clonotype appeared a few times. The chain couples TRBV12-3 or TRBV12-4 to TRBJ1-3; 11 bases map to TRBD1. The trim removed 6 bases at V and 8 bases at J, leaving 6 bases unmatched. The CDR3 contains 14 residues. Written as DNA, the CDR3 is TGTGCCAGCAGCCTCCGGGACAGGGGGGACACCATATATTTT. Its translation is CASSLRDRGDTIYF.

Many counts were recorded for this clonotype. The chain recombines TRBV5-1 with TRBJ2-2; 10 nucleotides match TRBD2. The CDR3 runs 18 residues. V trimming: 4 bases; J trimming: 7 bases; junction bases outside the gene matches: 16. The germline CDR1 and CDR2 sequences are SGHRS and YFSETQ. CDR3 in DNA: TGCGCCAGCAGCCTACTCCCCGGAGCGGGGGGGCCGATCGGGGAGCTGTTTTTT. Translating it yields CASSLLPGAGGPIGELFF.

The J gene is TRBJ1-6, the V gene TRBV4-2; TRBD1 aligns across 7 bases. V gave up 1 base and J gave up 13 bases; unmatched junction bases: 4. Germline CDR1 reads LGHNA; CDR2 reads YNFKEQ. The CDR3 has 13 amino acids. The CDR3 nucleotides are TGTGCCAGCAGCCAAGGGACAGGCGGGCCCCTCCACTTT. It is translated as CASSQGTGGPLHF.

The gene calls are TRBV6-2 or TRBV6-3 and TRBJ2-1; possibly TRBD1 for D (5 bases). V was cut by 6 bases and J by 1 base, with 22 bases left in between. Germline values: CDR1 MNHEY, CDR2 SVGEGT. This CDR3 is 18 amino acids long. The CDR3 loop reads CASSYETANSWSYNEQFF. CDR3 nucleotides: TGTGCCAGCAGCTACGAGACAGCAAACTCCTGGTCCTACAATGAGCAGTTCTTC.

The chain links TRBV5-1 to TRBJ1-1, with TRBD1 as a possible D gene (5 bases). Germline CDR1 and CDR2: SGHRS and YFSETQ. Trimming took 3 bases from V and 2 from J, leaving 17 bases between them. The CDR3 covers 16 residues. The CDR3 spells CASSWGGSRVNTEAFF. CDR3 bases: TGCGCCAGCAGCTGGGGGGGATCGCGGGTCAACACTGAAGCTTTCTTT.

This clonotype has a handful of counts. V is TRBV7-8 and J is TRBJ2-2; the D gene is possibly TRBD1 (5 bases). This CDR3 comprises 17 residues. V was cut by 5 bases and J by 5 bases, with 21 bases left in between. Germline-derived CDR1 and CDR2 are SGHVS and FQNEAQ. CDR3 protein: CASSPPLQDAWTGELFF. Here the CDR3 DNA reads TGTGCCAGCAGCCCCCCCCTACAGGATGCTTGGACCGGGGAGCTGTTTTTT.

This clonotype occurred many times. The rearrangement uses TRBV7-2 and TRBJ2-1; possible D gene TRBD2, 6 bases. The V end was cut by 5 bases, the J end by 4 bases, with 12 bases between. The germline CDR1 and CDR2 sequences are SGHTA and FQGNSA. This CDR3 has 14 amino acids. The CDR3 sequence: CASSSGRAYNEQFF. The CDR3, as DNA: TGTGCCAGCAGCAGCGGGCGGGCGTACAATGAGCAGTTCTTC.

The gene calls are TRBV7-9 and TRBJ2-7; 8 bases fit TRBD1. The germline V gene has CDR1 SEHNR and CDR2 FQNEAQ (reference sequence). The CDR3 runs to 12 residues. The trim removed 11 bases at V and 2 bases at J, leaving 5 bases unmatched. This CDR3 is CAWDRRPYEQYF. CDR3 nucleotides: TGTGCCTGGGACAGGCGACCCTACGAGCAGTACTTC.

The CDR3 DNA follows: TGCAGTGCTAGAGATAATATAGGACAGACGGGAGAGACCCAGTACTTC. It is translated as CSARDNIGQTGETQYF. The chain carries TRBV20-1 and TRBJ2-5, with a possible D match to TRBD1 (6 bases). V was pared by 0 bases and J by 4 bases, with 18 bases between. This CDR3 contains 16 residues. CDR1 is DFQATT, CDR2 SNEGSKA, per germline (reference sequence).

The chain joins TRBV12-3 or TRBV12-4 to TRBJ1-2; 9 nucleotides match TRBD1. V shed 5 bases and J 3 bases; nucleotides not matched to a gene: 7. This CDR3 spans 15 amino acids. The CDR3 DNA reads TGTGCCAGCAGTCCGGGACAGGGCAACTACTATGGCTACACCTTC. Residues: CASSPGQGNYYGYTF.

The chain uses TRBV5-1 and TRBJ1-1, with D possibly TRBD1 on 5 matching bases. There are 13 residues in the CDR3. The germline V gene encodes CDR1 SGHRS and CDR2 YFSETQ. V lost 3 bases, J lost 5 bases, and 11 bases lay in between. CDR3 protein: CASSSSQGTEAFF. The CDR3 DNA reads TGCGCCAGCAGCTCCTCTCAGGGTACTGAAGCTTTCTTT.

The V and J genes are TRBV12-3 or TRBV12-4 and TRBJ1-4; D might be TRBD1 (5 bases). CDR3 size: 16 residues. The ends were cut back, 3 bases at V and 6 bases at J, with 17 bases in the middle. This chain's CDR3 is CASSFGDRVTDEKLFF. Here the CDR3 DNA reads TGTGCCAGCAGTTTCGGTGACAGAGTGACGGATGAAAAACTGTTTTTT.

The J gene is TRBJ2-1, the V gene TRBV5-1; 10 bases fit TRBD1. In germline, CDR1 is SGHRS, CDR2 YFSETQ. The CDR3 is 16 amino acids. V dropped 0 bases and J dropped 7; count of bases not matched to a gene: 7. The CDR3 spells CASSLAGGQGINEQFF. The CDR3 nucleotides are TGCGCCAGCAGCTTGGCCGGGGGACAGGGGATTAATGAGCAGTTCTTC. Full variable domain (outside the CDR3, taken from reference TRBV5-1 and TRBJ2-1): KAGVTQTPRYLIKTRGQQVTLSCSPISGHRSVSWYQQTPGQGLQFLFEYFSETQRNKGNFPGRFSGRQFSNSRSEMNVSTLELGDSALYLCASSLAGGQGINEQFFGPGTRLTVL.

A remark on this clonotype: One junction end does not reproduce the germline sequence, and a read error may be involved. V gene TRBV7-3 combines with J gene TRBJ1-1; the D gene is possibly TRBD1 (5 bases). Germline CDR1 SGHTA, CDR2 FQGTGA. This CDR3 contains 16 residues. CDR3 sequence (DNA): TGTGCCAGCAGCCTAACTTACGGGGGGGGTGGCACTGAAGCTTTCTTT. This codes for CASSLTYGGGGTEAFF. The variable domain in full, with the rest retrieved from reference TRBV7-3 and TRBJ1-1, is GAGVSQTPSNKVTEKGKYVELRCDPISGHTALYWYRQSLGQGPEFLIYFQGTGAADDSGLPNDRFFAVRPEGSVSTLKIQRTERGDSAVYLCASSLTYGGGGTEAFFGQGTRLTVV.